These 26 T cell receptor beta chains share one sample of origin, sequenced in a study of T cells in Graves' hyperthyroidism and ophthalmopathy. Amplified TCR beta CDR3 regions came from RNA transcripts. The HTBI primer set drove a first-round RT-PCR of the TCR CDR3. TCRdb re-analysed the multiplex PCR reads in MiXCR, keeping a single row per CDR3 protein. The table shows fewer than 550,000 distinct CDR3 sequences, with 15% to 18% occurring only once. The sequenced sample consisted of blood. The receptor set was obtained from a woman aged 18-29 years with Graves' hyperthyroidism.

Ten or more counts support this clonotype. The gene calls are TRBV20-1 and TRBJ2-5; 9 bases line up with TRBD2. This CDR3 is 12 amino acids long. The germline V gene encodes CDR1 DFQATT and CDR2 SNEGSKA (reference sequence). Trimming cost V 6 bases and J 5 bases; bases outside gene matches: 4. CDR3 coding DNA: TGCAGTGCGCTAGCGGGATCCGAGACCCAGTACTTC. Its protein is CSALAGSETQYF.

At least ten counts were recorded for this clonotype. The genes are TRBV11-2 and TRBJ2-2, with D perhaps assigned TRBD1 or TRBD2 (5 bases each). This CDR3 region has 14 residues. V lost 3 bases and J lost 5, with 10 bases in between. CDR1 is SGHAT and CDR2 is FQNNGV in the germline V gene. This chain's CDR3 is CASSFGRETGELFF. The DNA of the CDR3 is TGTGCCAGCAGCTTCGGCAGGGAGACCGGGGAGCTGTTTTTT.

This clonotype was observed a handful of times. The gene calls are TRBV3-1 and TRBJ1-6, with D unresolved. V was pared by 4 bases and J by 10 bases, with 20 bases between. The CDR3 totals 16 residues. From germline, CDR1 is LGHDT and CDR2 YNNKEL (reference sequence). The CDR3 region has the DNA TGTGCCAGCAGCCGCAAAGCGGTGACCCTCGTCTCACCCCTCCACTTT. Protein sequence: CASSRKAVTLVSPLHF. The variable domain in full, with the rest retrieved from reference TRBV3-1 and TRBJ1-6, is DTAVSQTPKYLVTQMGNDKSIKCEQNLGHDTMYWYKQDSKKFLKIMFSYNNKELIINETVPNRFSPKSPDKAHLNLHINSLELGDSAVYFCASSRKAVTLVSPLHFGNGTRLTVT.

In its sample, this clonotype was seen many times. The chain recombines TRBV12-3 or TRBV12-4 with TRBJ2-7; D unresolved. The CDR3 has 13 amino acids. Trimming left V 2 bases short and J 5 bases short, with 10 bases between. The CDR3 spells CASSLRRSDEQYF. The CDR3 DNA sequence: TGTGCCAGCAGTTTACGTAGGTCCGACGAGCAGTACTTC.

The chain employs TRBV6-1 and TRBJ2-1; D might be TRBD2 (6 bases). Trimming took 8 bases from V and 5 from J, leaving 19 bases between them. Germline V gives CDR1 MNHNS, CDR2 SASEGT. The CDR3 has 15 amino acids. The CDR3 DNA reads TGTGCCAGCCGAGTTAGGACCGGGACTCACAATGAGCAGTTCTTC. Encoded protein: CASRVRTGTHNEQFF.

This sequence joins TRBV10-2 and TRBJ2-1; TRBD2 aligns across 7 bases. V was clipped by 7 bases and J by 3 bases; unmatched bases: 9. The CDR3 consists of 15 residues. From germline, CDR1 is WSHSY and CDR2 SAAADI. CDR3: CASTDRLALYNEQFF. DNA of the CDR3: TGCGCCAGCACCGACCGACTAGCTCTCTACAATGAGCAGTTCTTC.

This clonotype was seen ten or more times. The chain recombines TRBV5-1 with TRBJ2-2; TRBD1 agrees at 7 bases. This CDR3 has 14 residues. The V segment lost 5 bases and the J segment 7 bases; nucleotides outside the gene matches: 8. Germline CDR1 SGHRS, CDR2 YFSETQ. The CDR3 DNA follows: TGCGCCAGCAGACGCCCTGACAGGGACGGGGAGCTGTTTTTT. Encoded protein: CASRRPDRDGELFF.

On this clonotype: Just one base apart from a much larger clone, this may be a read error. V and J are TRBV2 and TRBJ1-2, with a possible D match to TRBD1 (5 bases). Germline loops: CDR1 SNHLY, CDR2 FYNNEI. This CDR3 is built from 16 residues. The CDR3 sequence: CASTENPGGPGLGYTF. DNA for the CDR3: TGTGCCAGCACTGAAAATCCTGGGGGACCAGGACTTGGCTACACCTTC.

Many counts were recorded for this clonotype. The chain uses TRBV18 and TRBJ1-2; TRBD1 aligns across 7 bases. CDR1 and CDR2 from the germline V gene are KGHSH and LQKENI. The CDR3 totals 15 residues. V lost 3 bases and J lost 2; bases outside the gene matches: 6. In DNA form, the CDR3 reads TGTGCCAGCTCACCGGGACCACAGGGGAACTATGGCTACACCTTC. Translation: CASSPGPQGNYGYTF.

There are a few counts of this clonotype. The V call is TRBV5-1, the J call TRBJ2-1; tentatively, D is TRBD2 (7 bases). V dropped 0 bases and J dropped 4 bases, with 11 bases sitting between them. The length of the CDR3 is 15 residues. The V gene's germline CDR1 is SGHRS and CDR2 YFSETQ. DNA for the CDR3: TGCGCCAGCAGCTTGGCGGGGGGCGAATACAATGAGCAGTTCTTC. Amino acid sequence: CASSLAGGEYNEQFF.

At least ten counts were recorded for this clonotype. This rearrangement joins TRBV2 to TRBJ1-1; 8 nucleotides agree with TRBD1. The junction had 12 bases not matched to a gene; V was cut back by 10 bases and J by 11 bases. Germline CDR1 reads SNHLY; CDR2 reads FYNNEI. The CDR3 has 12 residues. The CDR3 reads CATGQGGYHAFF. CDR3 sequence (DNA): TGTGCCACCGGACAGGGCGGGTACCATGCTTTCTTT.

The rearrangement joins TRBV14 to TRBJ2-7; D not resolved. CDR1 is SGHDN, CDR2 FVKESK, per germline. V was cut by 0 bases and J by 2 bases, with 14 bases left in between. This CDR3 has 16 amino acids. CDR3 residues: CASSQDTGSETYEQYF. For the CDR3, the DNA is TGTGCCAGCAGCCAAGATACCGGCAGCGAGACCTACGAGCAGTACTTC.

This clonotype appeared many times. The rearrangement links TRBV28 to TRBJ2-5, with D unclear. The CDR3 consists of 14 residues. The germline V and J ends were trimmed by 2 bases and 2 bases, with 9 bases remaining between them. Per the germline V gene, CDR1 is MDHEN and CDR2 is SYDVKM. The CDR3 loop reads CASSLVGKQETQYF. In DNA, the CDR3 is TGTGCCAGCAGTTTAGTAGGAAAACAAGAGACCCAGTACTTC. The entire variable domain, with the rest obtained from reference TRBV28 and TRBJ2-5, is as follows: DVKVTQSSRYLVKRTGEKVFLECVQDMDHENMFWYRQDPGLGLRLIYFSYDVKMKEKGDIPEGYSVSREKKERFSLILESASTNQTSMYLCASSLVGKQETQYFGPGTRLLVL.

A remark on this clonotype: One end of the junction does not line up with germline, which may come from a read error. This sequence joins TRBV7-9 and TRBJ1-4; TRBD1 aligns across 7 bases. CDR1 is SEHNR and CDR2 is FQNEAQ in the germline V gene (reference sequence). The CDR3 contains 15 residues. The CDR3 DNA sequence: TGTGCCAGCAGCCGATCCGACAGGGCTGAAGAAAGACTGTTTTTT. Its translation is CASSRSDRAEERLFF.

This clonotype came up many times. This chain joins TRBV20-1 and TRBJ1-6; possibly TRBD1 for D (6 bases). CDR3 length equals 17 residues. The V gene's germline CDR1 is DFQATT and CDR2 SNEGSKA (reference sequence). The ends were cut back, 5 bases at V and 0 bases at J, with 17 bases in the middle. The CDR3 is CSAVYPGASSYNSPLHF. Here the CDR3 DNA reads TGCAGTGCTGTATACCCAGGGGCAAGCTCCTATAATTCACCCCTCCACTTT.

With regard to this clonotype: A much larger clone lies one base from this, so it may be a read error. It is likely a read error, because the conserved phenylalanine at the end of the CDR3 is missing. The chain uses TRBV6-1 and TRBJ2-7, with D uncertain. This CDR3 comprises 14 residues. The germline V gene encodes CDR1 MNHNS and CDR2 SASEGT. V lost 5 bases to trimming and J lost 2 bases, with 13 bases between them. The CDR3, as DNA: TGTGCCAGCAGTAAGCCGGGTCTTGCCTACGAGCAGTACTCC. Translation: CASSKPGLAYEQYS.

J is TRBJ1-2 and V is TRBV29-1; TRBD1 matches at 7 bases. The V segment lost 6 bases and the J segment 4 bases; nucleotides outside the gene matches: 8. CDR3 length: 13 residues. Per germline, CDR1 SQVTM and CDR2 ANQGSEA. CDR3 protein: CSVTRRDSYGYTF. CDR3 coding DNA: TGCAGCGTCACCCGCCGGGACAGCTATGGCTACACCTTC. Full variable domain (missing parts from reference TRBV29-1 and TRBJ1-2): SAVISQKPSRDICQRGTSLTIQCQVDSQVTMMFWYRQQPGQSLTLIATANQGSEATYESGFVIDKFPISRPNLTFSTLTVSNMSPEDSSIYLCSVTRRDSYGYTFGSGTRLTVV.

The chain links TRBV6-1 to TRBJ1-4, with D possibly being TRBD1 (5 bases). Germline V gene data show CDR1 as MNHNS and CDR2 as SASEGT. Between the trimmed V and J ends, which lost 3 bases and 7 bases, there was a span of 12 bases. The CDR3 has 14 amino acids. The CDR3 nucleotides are TGTGCCAGCAGTGAGATATACCAGGGTGAAAAACTGTTTTTT. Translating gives CASSEIYQGEKLFF.

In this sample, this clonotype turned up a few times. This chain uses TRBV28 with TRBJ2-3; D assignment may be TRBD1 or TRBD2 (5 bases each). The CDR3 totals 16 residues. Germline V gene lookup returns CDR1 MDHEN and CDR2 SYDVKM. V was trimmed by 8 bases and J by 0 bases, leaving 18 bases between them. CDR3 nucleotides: TGTGCCAGCGAAGGGACCTCCCGACTGAGCACAGATACGCAGTATTTT. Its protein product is CASEGTSRLSTDTQYF.

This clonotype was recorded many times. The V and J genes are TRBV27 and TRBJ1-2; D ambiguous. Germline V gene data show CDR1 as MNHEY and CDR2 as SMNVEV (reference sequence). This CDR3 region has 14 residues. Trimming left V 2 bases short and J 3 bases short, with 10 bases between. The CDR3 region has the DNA TGTGCCAGCAGTTTAGGATCGGGATACTATGGCTACACCTTC. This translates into CASSLGSGYYGYTF.

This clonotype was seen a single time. The DNA for the CDR3 is TGTGCCAGCAGCTTGCGGACAACTAATGAAAAACTGTTTTTT. As protein: CASSLRTTNEKLFF. The V gene is TRBV7-9, the J gene TRBJ1-4; no clear D gene. The germline CDR1 and CDR2 sequences are SEHNR and FQNEAQ (reference sequence). The CDR3 runs to 14 residues. The V and J ends lost 3 bases and 0 bases respectively, with 5 bases between them.

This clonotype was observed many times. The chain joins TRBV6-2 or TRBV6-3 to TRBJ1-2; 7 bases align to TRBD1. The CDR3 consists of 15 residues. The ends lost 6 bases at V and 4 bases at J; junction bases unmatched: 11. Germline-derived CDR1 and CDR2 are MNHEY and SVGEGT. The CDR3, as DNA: TGTGCCAGCAGGAATGGACAGGAAGAGGGCTATGGCTACACCTTC. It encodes CASRNGQEEGYGYTF.

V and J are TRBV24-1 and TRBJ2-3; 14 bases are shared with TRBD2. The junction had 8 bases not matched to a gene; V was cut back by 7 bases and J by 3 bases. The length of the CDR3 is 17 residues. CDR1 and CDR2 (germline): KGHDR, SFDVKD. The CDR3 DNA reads TGTGCCACCAGCCAACCGGGACTAGCGGGAGCGACAGATACGCAGTATTTT. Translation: CATSQPGLAGATDTQYF.

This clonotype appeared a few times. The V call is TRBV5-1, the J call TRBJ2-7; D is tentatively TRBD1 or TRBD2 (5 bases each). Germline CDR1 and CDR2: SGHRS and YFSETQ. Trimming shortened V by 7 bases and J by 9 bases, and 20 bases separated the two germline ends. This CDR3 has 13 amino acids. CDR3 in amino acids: CASSPGPSFVQYF. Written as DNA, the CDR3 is TGCGCCAGCTCTCCGGGACCATCTTTTGTGCAGTACTTC.

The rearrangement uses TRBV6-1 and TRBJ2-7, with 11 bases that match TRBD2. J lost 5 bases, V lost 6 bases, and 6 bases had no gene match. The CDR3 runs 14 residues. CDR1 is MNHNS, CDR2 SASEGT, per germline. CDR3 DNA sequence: TGTGCCAGCAGCCGACTAGCGGGGAGCCACGAGCAGTACTTC. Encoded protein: CASSRLAGSHEQYF.

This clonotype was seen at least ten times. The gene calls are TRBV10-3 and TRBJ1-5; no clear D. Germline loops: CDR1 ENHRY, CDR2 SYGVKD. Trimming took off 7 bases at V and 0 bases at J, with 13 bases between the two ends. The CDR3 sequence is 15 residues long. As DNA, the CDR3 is TGTGCCATCATAGCGGGAGCCCTTAGCAATCAGCCCCAGCATTTT. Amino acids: CAIIAGALSNQPQHF.